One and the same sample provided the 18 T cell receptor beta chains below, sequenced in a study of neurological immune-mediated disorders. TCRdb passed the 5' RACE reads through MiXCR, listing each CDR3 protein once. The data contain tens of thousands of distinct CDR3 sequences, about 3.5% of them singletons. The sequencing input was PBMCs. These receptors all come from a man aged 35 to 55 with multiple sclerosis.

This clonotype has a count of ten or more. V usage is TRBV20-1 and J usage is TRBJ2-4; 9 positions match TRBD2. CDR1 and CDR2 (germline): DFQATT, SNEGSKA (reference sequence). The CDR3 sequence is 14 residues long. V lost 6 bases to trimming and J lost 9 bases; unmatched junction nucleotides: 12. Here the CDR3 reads CSARAGTSLPIQYF. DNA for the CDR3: TGCAGTGCACGGGCCGGGACTAGCCTCCCCATTCAGTACTTC.

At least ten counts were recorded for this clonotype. The CDR3 sequence is CASSSGQGRGYTF. The CDR3, as DNA: TGCGCCAGCAGCTCTGGACAGGGGAGGGGCTACACCTTC. This chain uses TRBV5-1 with TRBJ1-2; 9 nucleotides match TRBD1. The CDR3 is made up of 13 amino acids. In germline, CDR1 is SGHRS, CDR2 YFSETQ. Trimming cost V 3 bases and J 8 bases; bases outside gene matches: 5.

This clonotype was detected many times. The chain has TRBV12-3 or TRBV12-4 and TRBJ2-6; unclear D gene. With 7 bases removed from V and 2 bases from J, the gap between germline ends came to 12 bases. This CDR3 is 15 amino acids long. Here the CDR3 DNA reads TGTGCCAGCATCCTCCGGGCGGCTGGGGCCAACGTCCTGACTTTC. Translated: CASILRAAGANVLTF.

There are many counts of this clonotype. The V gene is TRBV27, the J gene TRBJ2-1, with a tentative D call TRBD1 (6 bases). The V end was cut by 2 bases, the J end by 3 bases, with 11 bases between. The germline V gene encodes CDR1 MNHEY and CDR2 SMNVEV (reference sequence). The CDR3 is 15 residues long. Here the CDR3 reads CASSLGGHLYNEQFF. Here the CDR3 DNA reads TGTGCCAGCAGTTTAGGGGGCCACCTCTACAATGAGCAGTTCTTC.

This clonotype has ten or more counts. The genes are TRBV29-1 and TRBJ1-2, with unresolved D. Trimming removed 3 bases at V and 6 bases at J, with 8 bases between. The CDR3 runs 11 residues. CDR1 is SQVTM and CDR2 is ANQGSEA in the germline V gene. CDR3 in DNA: TGCAGCGTTGATATTGGGGATGGCTACACCTTC. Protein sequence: CSVDIGDGYTF.

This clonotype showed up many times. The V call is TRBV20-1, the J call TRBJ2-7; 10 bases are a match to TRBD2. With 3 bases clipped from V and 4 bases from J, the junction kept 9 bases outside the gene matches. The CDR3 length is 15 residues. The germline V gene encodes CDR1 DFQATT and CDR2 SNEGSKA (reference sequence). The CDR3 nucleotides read TGCAGTGCTAGTAGTGGATTAGCGGGGGGATACGAGCAGTACTTC. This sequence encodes CSASSGLAGGYEQYF.

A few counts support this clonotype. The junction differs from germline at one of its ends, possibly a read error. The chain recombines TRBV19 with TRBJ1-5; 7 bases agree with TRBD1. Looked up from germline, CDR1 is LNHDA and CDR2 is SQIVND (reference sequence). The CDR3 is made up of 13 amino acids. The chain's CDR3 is CASSPRDSEAQNF. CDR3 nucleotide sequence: TGTGCCAGTAGTCCCCGGGACAGTGAAGCCCAGAATTTT.

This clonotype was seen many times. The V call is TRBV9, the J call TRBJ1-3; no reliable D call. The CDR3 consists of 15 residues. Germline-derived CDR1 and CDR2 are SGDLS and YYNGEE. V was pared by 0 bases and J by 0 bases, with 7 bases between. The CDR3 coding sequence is TGTGCCAGCAGCGTAGGCCCAGCCTCTGGAAACACCATATATTTT. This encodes CASSVGPASGNTIYF.

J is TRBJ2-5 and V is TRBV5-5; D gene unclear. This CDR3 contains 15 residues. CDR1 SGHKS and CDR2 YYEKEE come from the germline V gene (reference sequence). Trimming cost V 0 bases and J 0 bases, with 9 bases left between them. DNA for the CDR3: TGTGCCAGCAGCTTGGATGGGATGTACCAAGAGACCCAGTACTTC. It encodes CASSLDGMYQETQYF.

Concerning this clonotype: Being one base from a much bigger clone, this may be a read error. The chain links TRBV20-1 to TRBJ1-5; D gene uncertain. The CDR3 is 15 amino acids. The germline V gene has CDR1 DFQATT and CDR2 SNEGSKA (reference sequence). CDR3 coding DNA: TGCAGTGCTAGAGATTTTGCGCAGTTAGTCAAGCCCCAGAATTTT. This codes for CSARDFAQLVKPQNF.

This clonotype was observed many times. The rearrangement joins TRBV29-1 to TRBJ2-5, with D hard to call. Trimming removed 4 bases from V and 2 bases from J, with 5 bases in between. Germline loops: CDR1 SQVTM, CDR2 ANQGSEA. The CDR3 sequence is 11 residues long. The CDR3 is CSVATQETQYF. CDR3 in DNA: TGCAGCGTTGCCACTCAAGAGACCCAGTACTTC. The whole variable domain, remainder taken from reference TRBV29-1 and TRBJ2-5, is SAVISQKPSRDICQRGTSLTIQCQVDSQVTMMFWYRQQPGQSLTLIATANQGSEATYESGFVIDKFPISRPNLTFSTLTVSNMSPEDSSIYLCSVATQETQYFGPGTRLLVL.

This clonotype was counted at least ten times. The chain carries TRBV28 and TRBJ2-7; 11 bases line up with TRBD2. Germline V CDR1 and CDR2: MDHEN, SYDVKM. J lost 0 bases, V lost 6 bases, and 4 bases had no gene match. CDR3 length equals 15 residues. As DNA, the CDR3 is TGTGCCAGCAGCCCGACTAGCGGGGTCTCCTACGAGCAGTACTTC. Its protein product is CASSPTSGVSYEQYF.

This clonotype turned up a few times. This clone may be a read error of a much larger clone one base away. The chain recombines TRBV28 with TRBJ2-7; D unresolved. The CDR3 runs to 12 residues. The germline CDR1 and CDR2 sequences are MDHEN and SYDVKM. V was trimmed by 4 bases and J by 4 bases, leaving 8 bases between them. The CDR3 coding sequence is TGTGCCAGCAGTTCAACCCCTTACGAGCAGTACTTC. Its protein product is CASSSTPYEQYF.

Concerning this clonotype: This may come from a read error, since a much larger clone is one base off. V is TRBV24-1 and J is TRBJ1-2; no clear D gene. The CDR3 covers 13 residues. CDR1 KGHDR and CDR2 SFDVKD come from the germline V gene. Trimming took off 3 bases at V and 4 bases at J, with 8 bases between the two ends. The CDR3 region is CATSDERSYGYTF. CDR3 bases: TGTGCCACCAGTGATGAAAGATCCTATGGCTACACCTTC.

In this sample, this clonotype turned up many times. This CDR3 is CASSSAGGHTGELFF. CDR3 coding DNA: TGTGCCAGCAGCTCTGCGGGGGGGCACACCGGGGAGCTGTTTTTT. V and J are TRBV28 and TRBJ2-2; TRBD2 agrees at 9 bases. The CDR3 has 15 residues. V shed 6 bases, J shed 3 bases, and the junction held 5 bases outside the gene matches. Germline V lookup: CDR1 MDHEN, CDR2 SYDVKM.

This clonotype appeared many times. The CDR3 is CASSFGRVNTDTQYF. CDR3 nucleotides: TGTGCCAGCAGCTTTGGCAGGGTAAACACAGATACGCAGTATTTT. The rearrangement joins TRBV5-5 to TRBJ2-3; possibly TRBD1 for D (5 bases). CDR1 is SGHKS, CDR2 YYEKEE, per germline (reference sequence). The CDR3 sequence is 15 residues long. V lost 2 bases and J 2 bases, leaving 12 bases between the germline ends.

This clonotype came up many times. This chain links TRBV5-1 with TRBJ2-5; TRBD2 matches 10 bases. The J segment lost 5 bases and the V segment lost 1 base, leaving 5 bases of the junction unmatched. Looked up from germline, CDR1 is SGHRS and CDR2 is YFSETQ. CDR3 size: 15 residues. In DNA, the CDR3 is TGCGCCAGCAGCTTGCAGCGGGGGGGAAGGGAGACCCAGTACTTC. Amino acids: CASSLQRGGRETQYF. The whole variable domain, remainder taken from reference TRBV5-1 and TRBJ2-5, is KAGVTQTPRYLIKTRGQQVTLSCSPISGHRSVSWYQQTPGQGLQFLFEYFSETQRNKGNFPGRFSGRQFSNSRSEMNVSTLELGDSALYLCASSLQRGGRETQYFGPGTRLLVL.

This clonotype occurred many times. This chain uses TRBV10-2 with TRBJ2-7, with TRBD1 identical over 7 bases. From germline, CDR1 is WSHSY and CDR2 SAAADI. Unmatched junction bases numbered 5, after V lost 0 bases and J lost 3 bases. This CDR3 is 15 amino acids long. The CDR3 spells CASSESDRENYEQYF. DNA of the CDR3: TGCGCCAGCAGTGAGTCTGACAGGGAGAACTACGAGCAGTACTTC.